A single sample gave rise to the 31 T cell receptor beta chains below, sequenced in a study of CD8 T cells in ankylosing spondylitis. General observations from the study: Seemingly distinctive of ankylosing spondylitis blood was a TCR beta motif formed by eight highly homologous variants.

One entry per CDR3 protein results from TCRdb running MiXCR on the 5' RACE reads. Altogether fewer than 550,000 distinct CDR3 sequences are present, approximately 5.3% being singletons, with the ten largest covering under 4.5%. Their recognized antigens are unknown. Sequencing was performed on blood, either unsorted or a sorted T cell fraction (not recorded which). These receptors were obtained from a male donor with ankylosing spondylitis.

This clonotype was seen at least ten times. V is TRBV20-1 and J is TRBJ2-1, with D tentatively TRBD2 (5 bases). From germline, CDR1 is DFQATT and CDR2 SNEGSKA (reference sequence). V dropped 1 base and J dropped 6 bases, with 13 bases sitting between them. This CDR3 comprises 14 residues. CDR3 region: CSARVAAVTNEQFF. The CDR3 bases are TGCAGTGCTAGAGTGGCAGCGGTTACCAATGAGCAGTTCTTC.

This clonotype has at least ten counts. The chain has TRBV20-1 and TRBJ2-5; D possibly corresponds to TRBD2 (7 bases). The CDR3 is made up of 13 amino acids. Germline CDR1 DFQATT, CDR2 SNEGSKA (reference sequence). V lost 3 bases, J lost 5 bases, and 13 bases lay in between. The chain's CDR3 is CSASPGGQETQYF. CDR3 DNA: TGCAGTGCTAGCCCGGGGGGCCAGGAGACCCAGTACTTC.

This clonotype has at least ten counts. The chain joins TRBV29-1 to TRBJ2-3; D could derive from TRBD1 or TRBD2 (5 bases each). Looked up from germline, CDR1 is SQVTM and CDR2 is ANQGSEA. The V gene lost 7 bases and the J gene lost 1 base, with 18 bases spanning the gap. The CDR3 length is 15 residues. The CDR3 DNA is TGCAGCGCCGAGGGGTTTACAGGTCGCACAGATACGCAGTATTTT. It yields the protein CSAEGFTGRTDTQYF.

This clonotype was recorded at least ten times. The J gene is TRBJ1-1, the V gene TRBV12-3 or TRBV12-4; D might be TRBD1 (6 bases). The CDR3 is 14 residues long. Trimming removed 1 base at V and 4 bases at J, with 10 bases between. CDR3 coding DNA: TGTGCCAGCAGTTTAGAGGGGGGGGTCACTGAAGCTTTCTTT. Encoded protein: CASSLEGGVTEAFF.

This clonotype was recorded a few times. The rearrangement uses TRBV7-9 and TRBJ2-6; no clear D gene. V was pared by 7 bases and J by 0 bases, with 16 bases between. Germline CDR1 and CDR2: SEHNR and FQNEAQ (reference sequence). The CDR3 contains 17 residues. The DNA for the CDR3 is TGTGCCAGCACCCCTGTCATTTCCTTCTCTGGGGCCAACGTCCTGACTTTC. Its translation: CASTPVISFSGANVLTF.

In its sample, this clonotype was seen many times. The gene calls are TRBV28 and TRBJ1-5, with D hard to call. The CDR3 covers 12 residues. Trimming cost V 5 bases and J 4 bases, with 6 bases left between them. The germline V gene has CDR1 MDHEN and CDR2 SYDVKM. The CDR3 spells CASSVLNQPQHF. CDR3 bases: TGTGCCAGCAGTGTGTTGAATCAGCCCCAGCATTTT.

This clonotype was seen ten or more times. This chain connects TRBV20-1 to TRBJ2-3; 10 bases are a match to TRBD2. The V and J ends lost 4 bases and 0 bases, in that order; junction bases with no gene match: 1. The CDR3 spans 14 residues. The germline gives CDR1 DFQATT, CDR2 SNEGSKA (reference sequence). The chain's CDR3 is CSAKREGSTDTQYF. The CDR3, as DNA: TGCAGTGCTAAGCGGGAGGGTAGCACAGATACGCAGTATTTT.

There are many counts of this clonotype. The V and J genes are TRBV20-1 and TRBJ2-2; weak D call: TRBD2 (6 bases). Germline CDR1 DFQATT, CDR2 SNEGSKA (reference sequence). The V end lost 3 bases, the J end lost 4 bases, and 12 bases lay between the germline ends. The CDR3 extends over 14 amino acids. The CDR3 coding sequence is TGCAGTGCTAGTCAGGGAGGTGCCACCGGGGAGCTGTTTTTT. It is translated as CSASQGGATGELFF.

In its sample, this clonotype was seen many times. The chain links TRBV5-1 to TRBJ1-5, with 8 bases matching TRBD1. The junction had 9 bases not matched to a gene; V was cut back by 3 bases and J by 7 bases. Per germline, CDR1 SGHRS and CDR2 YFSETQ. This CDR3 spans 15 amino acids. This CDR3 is CASSYTTGVDQPQHF. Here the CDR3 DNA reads TGCGCCAGCAGCTACACGACAGGGGTAGACCAGCCCCAGCATTTT.

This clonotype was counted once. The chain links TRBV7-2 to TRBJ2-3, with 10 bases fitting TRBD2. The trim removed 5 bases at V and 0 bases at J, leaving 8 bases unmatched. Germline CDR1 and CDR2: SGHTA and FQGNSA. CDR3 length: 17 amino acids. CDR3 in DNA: TGTGCCAGCAGCCCACCTGGACTAGCGGCTAGCACAGATACGCAGTATTTT. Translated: CASSPPGLAASTDTQYF.

This CDR3 reads CSARPQVYNEQFF. The CDR3 coding sequence is TGCAGTGCGCGGCCCCAAGTCTACAATGAGCAGTTCTTC. The rearrangement uses TRBV20-1 and TRBJ2-1, with D unresolved. The CDR3 loop spans 13 amino acids. Germline-derived CDR1 and CDR2 are DFQATT and SNEGSKA (reference sequence). V gave up 6 bases and J gave up 3 bases, with 12 bases separating them.

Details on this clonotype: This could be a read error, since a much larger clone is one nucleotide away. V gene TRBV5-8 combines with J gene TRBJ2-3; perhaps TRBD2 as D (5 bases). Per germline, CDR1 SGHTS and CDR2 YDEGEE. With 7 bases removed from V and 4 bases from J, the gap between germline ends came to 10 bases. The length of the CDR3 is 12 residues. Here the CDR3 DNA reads TGTGCCAGCGGCCCGGAGGCAGATACGCAGTATTTT. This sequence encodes CASGPEADTQYF.

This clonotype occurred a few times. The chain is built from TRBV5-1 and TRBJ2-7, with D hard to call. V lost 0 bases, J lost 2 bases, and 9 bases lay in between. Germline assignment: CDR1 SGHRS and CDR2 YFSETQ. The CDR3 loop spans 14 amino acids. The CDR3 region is CASSLVPETYEQYF. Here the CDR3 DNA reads TGCGCCAGCAGCTTGGTCCCAGAGACCTACGAGCAGTACTTC.

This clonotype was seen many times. Here the CDR3 reads CASSQRGQGARNTEAFF. Written as DNA, the CDR3 is TGTGCCAGCAGCCAGCGTGGACAGGGGGCAAGGAACACTGAAGCTTTCTTT. This chain uses TRBV28 with TRBJ1-1, with TRBD1 identical over 11 bases. The CDR3 has 17 amino acids. Losses at the gene ends were 6 bases for V and 1 base for J; bases not matched to a gene: 10. Looked up from germline, CDR1 is MDHEN and CDR2 is SYDVKM.

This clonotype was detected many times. CDR3 protein: CASSERANTGELFF. CDR3 nucleotides: TGCGCCAGCAGTGAAAGGGCGAACACCGGGGAGCTGTTTTTT. The chain uses TRBV10-1 and TRBJ2-2; D gene unclear. Germline lookup yields CDR1 WNHNN and CDR2 SYGVQD (reference sequence). The CDR3 length is 14 residues. Trimming pared 3 bases from V and 0 bases from J, leaving 5 bases between.

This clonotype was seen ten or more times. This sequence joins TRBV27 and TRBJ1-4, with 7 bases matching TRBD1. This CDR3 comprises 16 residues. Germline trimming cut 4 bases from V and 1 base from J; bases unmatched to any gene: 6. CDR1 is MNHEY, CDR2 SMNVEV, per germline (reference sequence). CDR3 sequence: CASSSRQGLTNEKLFF. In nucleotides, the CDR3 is TGTGCCAGCAGTTCTCGACAGGGATTAACTAATGAAAAACTGTTTTTT.

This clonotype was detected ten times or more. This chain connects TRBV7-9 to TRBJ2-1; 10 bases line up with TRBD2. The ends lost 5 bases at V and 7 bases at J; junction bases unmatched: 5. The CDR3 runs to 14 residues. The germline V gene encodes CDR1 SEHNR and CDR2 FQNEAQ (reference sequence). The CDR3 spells CASSLGTSANEQFF. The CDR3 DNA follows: TGTGCCAGCAGCCTAGGGACTAGCGCGAATGAGCAGTTCTTC.

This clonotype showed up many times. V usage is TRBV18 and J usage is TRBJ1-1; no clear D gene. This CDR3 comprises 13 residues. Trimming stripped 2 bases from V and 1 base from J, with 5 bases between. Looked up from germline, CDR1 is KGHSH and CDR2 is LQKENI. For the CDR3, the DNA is TGTGCCAGCTCACCATCCCAGAACACTGAAGCTTTCTTT. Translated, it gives CASSPSQNTEAFF.

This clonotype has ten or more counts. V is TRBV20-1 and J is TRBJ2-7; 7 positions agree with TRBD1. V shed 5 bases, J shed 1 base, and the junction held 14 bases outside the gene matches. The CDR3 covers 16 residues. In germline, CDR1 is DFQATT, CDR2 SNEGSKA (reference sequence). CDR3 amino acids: CSARTVQGIASYEQYF. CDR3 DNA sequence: TGCAGTGCTCGCACCGTACAGGGGATAGCATCCTACGAGCAGTACTTC.

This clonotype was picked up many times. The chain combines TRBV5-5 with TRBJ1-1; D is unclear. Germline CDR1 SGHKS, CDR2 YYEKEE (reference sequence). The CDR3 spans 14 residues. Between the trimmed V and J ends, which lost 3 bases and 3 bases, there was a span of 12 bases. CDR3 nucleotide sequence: TGTGCCAGCAGCTATGGATGGATCGACACTGAAGCTTTCTTT. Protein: CASSYGWIDTEAFF. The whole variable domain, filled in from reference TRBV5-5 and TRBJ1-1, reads DAGVTQSPTHLIKTRGQQVTLRCSPISGHKSVSWYQQVLGQGPQFIFQYYEKEERGRGNFPDRFSARQFPNYSSELNVNALLLGDSALYLCASSYGWIDTEAFFGQGTRLTVV.

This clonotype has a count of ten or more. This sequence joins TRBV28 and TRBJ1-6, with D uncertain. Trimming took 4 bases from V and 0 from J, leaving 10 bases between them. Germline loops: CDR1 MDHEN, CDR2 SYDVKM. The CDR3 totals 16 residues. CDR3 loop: CASSSPGLSYNSPLHF. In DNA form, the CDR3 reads TGTGCCAGCAGTTCCCCTGGACTCTCCTATAATTCACCCCTCCACTTT.

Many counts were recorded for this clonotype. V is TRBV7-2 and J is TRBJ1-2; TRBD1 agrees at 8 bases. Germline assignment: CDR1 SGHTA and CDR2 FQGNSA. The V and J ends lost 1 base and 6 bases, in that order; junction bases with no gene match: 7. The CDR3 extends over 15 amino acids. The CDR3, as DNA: TGTGCCAGCAGCTTAGTCCCAACGGACAGGGATGGCTACACCTTC. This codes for CASSLVPTDRDGYTF.

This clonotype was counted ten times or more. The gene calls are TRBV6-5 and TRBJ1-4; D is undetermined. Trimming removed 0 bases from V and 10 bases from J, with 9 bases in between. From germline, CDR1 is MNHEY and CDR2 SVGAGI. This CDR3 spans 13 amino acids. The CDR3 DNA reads TGTGCCAGCAGTTACTCGACCGGAGGAAAACTGTTTTTT. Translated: CASSYSTGGKLFF.

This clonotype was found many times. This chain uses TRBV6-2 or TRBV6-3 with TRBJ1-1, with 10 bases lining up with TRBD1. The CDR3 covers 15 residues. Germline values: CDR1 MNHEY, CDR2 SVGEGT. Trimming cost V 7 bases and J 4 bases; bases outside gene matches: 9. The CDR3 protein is CASTPRGQGTTEAFF. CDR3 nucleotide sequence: TGTGCCAGCACCCCTAGGGGACAGGGGACCACTGAAGCTTTCTTT.

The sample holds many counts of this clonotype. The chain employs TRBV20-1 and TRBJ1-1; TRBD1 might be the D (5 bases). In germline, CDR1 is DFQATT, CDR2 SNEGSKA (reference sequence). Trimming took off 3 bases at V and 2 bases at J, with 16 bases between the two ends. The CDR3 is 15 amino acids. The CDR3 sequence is CSASRTGTANTEAFF. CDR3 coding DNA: TGCAGTGCTAGTCGCACCGGGACGGCTAACACTGAAGCTTTCTTT.

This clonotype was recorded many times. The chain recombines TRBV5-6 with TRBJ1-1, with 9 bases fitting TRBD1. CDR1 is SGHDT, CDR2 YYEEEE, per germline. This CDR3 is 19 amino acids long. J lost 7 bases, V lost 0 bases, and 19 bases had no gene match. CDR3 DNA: TGTGCCAGCAGCTTGGTTCACGGGACAGGGTCAATGTATAGAAGTGAAGCTTTCTTT. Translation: CASSLVHGTGSMYRSEAFF. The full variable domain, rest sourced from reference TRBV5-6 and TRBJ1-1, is DAGVTQSPTHLIKTRGQQVTLRCSPKSGHDTVSWYQQALGQGPQFIFQYYEEEERQRGNFPDRFSGHQFPNYSSELNVNALLLGDSALYLCASSLVHGTGSMYRSEAFFGQGTRLTVV.

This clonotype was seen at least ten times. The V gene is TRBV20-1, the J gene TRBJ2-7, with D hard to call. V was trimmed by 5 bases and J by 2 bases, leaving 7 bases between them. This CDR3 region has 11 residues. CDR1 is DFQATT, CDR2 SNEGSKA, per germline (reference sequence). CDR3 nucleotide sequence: TGCAGTGCTGCGTTTACCTACGAGCAGTACTTC. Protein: CSAAFTYEQYF.

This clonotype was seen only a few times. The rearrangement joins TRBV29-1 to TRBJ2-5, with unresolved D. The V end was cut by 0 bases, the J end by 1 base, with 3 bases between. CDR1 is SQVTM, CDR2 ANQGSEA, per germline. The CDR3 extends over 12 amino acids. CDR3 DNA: TGCAGCGTTGAAGATAGCCAAGAGACCCAGTACTTC. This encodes CSVEDSQETQYF.

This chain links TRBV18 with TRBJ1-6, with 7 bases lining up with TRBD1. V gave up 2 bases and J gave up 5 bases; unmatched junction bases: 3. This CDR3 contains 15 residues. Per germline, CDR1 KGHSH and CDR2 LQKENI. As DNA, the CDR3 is TGTGCCAGCTCACCAGGACAGGTCGATAATTCACCCCTCCACTTT. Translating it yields CASSPGQVDNSPLHF.

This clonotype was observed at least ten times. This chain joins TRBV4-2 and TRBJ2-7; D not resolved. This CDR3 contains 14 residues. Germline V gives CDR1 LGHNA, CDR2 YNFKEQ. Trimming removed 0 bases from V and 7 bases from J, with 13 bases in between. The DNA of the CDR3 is TGTGCCAGCAGCCAAGAGGCTGTGTTTCGTGAGCAGTACTTC. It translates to CASSQEAVFREQYF.

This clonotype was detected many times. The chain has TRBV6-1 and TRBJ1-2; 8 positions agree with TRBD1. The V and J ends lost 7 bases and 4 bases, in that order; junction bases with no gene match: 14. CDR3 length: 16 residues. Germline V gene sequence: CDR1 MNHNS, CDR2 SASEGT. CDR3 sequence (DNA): TGTGCCAGCACTCAGGGGGCGGGGGGCCTCCTCTATGGCTACACCTTC. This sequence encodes CASTQGAGGLLYGYTF.